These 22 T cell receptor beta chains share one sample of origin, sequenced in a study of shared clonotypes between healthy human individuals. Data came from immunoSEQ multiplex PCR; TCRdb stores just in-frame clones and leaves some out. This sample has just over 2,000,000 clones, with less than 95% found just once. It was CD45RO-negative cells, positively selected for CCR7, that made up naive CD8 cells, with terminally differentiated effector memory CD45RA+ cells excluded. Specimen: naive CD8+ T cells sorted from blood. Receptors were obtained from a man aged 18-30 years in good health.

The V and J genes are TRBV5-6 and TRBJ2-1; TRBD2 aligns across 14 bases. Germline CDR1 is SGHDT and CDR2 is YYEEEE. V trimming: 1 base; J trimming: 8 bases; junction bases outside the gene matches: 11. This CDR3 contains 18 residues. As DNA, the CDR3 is TGTGCCAGCAGCTTGAGACTAGCGGGAGGGCATTTGGGGGATGAGCAGTTCTTC. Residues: CASSLRLAGGHLGDEQFF. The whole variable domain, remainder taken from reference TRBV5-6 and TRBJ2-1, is DAGVTQSPTHLIKTRGQQVTLRCSPKSGHDTVSWYQQALGQGPQFIFQYYEEEERQRGNFPDRFSGHQFPNYSSELNVNALLLGDSALYLCASSLRLAGGHLGDEQFFGPGTRLTVL.

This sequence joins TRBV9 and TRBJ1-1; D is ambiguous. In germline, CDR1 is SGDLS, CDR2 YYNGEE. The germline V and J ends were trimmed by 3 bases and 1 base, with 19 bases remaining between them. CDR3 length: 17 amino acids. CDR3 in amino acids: CASSGPPGTNGNTEAFF. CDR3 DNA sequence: TGTGCCAGCAGCGGACCTCCGGGTACGAACGGGAACACTGAAGCTTTCTTT.

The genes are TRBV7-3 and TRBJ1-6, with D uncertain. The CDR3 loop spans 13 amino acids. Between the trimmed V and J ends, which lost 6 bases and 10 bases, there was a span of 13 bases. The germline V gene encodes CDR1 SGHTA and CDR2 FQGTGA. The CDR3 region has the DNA TGTGCCAGCAGGAGCGCGATTGGGTCACCCCTCCACTTT. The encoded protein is CASRSAIGSPLHF.

As DNA, the CDR3 is TGCGCCAGCAGCCAAGCGGGGGCCTCCTACAATGAGCAGTTCTTC. This gives the protein CASSQAGASYNEQFF. The chain employs TRBV4-1 and TRBJ2-1; either TRBD1 or TRBD2 may fit D (6 bases each). The V and J ends lost 1 base and 0 bases respectively, with 7 bases between them. The CDR3 totals 15 residues. Germline-derived CDR1 and CDR2 are MGHRA and YSYEKL.

CDR3 sequence (DNA): TGTGCCAGCAGCCCCCGTGGCGGAGTATTTGCCTACGAGCAGTACTTC. This codes for CASSPRGGVFAYEQYF. The chain carries TRBV9 and TRBJ2-7; D is unresolved. V was pared by 4 bases and J by 2 bases, with 19 bases between. Germline-derived CDR1 and CDR2 are SGDLS and YYNGEE. The CDR3 contains 16 residues.

The CDR3 DNA follows: TGTGCCAGCAGCCACGAGGGACAGGGGGACAACGAGCAGTACTTC. As protein: CASSHEGQGDNEQYF. The chain recombines TRBV11-2 with TRBJ2-7; 11 bases are shared with TRBD1. The CDR3 is 15 residues long. CDR1 and CDR2 (germline): SGHAT, FQNNGV. With V trimmed by 5 bases and J by 5 bases, 8 bases remained unmatched. The full variable domain, completed using reference TRBV11-2 and TRBJ2-7, is EAGVAQSPRYKIIEKRQSVAFWCNPISGHATLYWYQQILGQGPKLLIQFQNNGVVDDSQLPKDRFSAERLKGVDSTLKIQPAKLEDSAVYLCASSHEGQGDNEQYFGPGTRLTVT.

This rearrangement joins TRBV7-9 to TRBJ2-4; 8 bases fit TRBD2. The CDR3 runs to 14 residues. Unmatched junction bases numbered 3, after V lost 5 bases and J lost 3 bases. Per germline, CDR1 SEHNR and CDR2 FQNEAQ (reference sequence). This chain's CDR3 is CASSSTSGKNIQYF. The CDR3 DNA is TGTGCCAGCAGCAGCACTAGCGGCAAAAACATTCAGTACTTC.

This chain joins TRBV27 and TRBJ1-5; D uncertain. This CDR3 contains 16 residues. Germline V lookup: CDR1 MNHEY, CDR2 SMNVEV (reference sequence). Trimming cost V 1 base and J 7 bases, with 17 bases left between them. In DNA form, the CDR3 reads TGTGCCAGCAGTTTATGGGGAGCACTTGGCCACCAGCCCCAGCATTTT. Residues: CASSLWGALGHQPQHF.

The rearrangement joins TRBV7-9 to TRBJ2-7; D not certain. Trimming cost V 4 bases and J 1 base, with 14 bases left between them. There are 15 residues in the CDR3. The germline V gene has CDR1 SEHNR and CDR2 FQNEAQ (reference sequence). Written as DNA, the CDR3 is TGTGCCAGCAGCTCACCGGGCCGCCCTTCCTACGAGCAGTACTTC. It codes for CASSSPGRPSYEQYF.

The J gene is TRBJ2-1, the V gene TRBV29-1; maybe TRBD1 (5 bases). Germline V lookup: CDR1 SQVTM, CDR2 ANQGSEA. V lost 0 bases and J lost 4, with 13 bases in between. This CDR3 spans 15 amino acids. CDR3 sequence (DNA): TGCAGCGTTGAAGATCAAGGGGATAAGTACAATGAGCAGTTCTTC. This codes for CSVEDQGDKYNEQFF.

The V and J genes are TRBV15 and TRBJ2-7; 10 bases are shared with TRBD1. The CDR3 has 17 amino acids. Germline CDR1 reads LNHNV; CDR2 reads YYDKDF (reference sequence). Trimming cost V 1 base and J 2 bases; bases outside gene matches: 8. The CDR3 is CATSRVRGQGTTYEQYF. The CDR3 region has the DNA TGTGCCACCAGCAGAGTTCGGGGACAGGGGACGACCTACGAGCAGTACTTC.

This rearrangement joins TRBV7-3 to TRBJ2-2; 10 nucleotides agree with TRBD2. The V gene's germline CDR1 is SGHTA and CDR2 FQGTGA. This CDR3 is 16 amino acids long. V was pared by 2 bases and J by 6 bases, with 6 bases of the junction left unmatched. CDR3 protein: CASSLLGTSDPGELFF. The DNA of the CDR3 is TGTGCCAGCAGCTTATTGGGGACTAGCGACCCCGGGGAGCTGTTTTTT.

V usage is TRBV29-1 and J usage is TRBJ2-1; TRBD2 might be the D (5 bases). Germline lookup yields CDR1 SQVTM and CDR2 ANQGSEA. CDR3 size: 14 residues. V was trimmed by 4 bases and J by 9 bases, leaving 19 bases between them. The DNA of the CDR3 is TGCAGCGTTGGGGCGCCTTCCACTAGTATTGAGCAGTTCTTC. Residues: CSVGAPSTSIEQFF.

CDR3 coding DNA: TGTGCCAGCAGTTTAACCGAAAGCGGGAATCAGCCCCAGCATTTT. Translating gives CASSLTESGNQPQHF. The chain employs TRBV28 and TRBJ1-5; D is unclear. The germline gives CDR1 MDHEN, CDR2 SYDVKM. The CDR3 runs 15 residues. V lost 2 bases and J 4 bases, leaving 12 bases between the germline ends. Complete variable domain (other parts from reference TRBV28 and TRBJ1-5): DVKVTQSSRYLVKRTGEKVFLECVQDMDHENMFWYRQDPGLGLRLIYFSYDVKMKEKGDIPEGYSVSREKKERFSLILESASTNQTSMYLCASSLTESGNQPQHFGDGTRLSIL.

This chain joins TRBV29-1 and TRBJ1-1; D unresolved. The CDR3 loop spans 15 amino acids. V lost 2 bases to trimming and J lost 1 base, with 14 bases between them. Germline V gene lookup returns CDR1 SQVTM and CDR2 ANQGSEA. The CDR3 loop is CSVEYGRLRNTEAFF. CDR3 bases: TGCAGCGTTGAATACGGCAGGCTGCGGAACACTGAAGCTTTCTTT.

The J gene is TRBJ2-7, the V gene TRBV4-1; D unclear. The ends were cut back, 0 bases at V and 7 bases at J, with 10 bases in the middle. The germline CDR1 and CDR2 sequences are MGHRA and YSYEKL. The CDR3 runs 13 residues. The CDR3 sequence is CASSQDEIGEQYF. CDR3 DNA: TGCGCCAGCAGCCAAGATGAGATTGGTGAGCAGTACTTC.

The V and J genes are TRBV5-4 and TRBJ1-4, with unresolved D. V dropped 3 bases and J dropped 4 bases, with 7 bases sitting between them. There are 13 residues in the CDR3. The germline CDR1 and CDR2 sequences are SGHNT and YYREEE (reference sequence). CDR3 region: CASSSAINEKLFF. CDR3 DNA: TGTGCCAGCAGCTCTGCTATTAATGAAAAACTGTTTTTT.

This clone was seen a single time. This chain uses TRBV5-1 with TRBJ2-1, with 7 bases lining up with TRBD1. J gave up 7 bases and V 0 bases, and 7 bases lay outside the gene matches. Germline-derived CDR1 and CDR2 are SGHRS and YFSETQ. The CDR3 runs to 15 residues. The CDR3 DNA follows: TGCGCCAGCAGCTTGGCCCCGGGACAGATTAATGAGCAGTTCTTC. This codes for CASSLAPGQINEQFF.

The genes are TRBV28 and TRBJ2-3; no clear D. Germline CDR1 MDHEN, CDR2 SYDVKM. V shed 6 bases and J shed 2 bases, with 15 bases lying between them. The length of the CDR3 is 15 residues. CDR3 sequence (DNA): TGTGCCAGCAGCCCCACGCAGGCGATCACAGATACGCAGTATTTT. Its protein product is CASSPTQAITDTQYF.

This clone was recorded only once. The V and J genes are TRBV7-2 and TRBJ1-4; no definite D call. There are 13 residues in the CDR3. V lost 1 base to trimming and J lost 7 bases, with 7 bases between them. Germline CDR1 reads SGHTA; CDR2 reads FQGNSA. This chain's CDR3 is CASSLVSVEKLFF. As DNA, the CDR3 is TGTGCCAGCAGCTTAGTCTCCGTTGAAAAACTGTTTTTT.

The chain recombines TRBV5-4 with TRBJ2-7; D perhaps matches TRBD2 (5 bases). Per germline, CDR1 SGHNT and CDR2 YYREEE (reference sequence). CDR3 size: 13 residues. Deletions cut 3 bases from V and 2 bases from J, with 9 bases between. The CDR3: CASSSPEAYEQYF. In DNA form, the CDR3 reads TGTGCCAGCAGCTCTCCGGAGGCCTACGAGCAGTACTTC.

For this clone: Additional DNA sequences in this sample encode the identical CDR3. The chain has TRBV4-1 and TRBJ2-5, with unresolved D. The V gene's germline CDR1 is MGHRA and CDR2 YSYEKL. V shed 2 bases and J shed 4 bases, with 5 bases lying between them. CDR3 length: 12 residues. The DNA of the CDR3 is TGCGCCAGCAGCCAATCTGGAGAGACCCAGTACTTC. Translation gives CASSQSGETQYF.